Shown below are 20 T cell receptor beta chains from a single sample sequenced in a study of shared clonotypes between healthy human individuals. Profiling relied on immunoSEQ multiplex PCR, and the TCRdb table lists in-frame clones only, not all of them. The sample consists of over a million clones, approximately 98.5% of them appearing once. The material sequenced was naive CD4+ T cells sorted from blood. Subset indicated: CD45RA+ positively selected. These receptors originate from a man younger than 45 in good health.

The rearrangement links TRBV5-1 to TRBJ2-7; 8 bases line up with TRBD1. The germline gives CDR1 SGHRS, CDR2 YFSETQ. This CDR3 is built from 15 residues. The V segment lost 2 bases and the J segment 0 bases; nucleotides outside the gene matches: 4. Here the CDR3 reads CASSLQGGSSYEQYF. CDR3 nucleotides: TGCGCCAGCAGCTTACAGGGGGGCAGCTCCTACGAGCAGTACTTC.

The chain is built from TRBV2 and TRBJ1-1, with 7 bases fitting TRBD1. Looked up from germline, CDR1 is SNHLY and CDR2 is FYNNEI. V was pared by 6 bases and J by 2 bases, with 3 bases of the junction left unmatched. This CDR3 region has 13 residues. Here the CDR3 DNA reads TGTGCCAGCAGGGGACAGCCTAACACTGAAGCTTTCTTT. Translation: CASRGQPNTEAFF.

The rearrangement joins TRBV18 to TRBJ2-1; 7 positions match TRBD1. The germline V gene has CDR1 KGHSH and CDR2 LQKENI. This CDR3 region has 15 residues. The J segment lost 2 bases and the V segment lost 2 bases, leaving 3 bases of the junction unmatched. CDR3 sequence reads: CASSPMGQTYNEQFF. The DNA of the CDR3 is TGTGCCAGCTCACCAATGGGACAGACCTACAATGAGCAGTTCTTC.

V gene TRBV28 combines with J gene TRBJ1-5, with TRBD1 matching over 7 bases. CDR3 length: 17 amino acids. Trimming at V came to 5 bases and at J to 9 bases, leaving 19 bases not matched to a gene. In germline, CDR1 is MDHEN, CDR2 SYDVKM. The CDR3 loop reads CASSPPPTGDLPWPQHF. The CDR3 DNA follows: TGTGCCAGCAGTCCCCCTCCCACAGGGGACCTTCCTTGGCCCCAGCATTTT.

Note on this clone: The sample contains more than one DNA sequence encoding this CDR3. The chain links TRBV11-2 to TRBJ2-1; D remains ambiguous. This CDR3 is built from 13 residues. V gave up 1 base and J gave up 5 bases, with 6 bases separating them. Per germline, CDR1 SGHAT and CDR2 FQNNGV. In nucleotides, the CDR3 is TGTGCCAGCAGCTTAGGGCTGGACAATGAGCAGTTCTTC. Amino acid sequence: CASSLGLDNEQFF.

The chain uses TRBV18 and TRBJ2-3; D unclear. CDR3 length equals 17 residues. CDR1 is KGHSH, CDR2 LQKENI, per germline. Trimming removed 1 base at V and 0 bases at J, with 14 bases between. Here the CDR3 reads CASSPRPNVRSTDTQYF. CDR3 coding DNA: TGTGCCAGCTCACCACGGCCCAACGTTAGAAGCACAGATACGCAGTATTTT.

The CDR3 sequence: CASSIGVGRTKAQYF. CDR3 DNA: TGTGCCAGTAGTATAGGGGTCGGACGGACTAAGGCGCAGTATTTT. The rearrangement joins TRBV19 to TRBJ2-3; D perhaps matches TRBD2 (6 bases). V dropped 1 base and J dropped 10 bases, with 18 bases sitting between them. CDR1 and CDR2 from the germline V gene are LNHDA and SQIVND (reference sequence). This CDR3 is built from 15 residues.

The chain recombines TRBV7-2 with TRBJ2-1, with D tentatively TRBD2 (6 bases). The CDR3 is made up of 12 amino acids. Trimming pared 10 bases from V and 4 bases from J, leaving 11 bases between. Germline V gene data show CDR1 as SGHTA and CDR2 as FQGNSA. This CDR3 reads CAIGLLYNEQFF. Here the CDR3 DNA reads TGTGCCATCGGACTACTATACAATGAGCAGTTCTTC. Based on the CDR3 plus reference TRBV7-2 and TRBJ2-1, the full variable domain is GAGVSQSPSNKVTEKGKDVELRCDPISGHTALYWYRQSLGQGLEFLIYFQGNSAPDKSGLPSDRFSAERTGGSVSTLTIQRTQQEDSAVYLCAIGLLYNEQFFGPGTRLTVL.

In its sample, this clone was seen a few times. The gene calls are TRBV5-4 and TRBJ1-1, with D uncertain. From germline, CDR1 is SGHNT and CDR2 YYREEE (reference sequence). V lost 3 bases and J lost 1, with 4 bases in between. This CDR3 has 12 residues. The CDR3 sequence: CASSSKNTEAFF. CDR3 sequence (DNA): TGTGCCAGCAGCTCCAAGAACACTGAAGCTTTCTTT.

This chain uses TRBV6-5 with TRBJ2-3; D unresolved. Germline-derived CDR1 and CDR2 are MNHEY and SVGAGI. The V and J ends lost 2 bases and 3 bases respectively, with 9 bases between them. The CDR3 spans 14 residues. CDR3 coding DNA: TGTGCCAGCAGTTACAGGGAATTGACAGATACGCAGTATTTT. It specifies CASSYRELTDTQYF.

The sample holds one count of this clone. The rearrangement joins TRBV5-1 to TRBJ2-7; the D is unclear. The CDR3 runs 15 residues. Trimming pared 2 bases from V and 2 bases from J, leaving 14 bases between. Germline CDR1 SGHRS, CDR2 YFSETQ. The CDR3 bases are TGCGCCAGCAGCTTAGGGATTGGGAAAACCTACGAGCAGTACTTC. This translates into CASSLGIGKTYEQYF. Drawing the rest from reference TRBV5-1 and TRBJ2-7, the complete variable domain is KAGVTQTPRYLIKTRGQQVTLSCSPISGHRSVSWYQQTPGQGLQFLFEYFSETQRNKGNFPGRFSGRQFSNSRSEMNVSTLELGDSALYLCASSLGIGKTYEQYFGPGTRLTVT.

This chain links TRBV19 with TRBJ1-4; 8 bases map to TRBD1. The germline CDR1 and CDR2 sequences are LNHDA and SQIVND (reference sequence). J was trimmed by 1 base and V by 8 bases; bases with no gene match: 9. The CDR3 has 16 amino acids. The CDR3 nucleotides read TGTGCCAGTCAACGGGGACAGGCCCTAACTAATGAAAAACTGTTTTTT. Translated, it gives CASQRGQALTNEKLFF.

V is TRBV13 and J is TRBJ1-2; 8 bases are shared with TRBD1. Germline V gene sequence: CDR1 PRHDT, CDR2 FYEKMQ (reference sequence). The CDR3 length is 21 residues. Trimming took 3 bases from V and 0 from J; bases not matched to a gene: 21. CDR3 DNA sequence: TGTGCCAGCAGCTTTGGACAGGGTTTGATTGGCACAGAAGACTCTAACTATGGCTACACCTTC. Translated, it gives CASSFGQGLIGTEDSNYGYTF.

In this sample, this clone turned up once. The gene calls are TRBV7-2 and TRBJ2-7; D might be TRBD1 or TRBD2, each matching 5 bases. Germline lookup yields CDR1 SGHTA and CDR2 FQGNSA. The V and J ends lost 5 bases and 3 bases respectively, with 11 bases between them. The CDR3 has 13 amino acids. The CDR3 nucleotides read TGTGCCAGCAGCCCCGGGACCCTCTACGAGCAGTACTTC. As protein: CASSPGTLYEQYF.

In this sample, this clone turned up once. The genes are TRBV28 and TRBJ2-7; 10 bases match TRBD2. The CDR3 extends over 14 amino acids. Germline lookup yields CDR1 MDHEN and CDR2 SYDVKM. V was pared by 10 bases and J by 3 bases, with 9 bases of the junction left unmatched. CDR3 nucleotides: TGTGCCACCACCGCAACTAGCGGGGTCTACGAGCAGTACTTC. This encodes CATTATSGVYEQYF.

CDR3 protein: CASSLGLAVIDTQYF. CDR3 bases: TGTGCCAGCAGCTTGGGGCTAGCGGTAATAGATACGCAGTATTTT. The chain uses TRBV5-5 and TRBJ2-3, with 7 bases identical to TRBD2. J gave up 5 bases and V 0 bases, and 6 bases lay outside the gene matches. Germline V gives CDR1 SGHKS, CDR2 YYEKEE (reference sequence). The CDR3 consists of 15 residues.

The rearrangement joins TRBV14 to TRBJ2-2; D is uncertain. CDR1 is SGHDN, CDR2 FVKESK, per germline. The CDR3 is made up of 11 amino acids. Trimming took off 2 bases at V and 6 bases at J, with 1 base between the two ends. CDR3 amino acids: CASSQSGELFF. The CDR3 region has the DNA TGTGCCAGCAGCCAATCCGGGGAGCTGTTTTTT.

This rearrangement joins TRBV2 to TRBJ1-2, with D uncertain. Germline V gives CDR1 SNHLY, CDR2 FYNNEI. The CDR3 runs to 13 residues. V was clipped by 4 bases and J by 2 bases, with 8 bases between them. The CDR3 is CASSVSGNYGYTF. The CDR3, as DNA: TGTGCCAGCAGTGTTTCTGGAAACTATGGCTACACCTTC.

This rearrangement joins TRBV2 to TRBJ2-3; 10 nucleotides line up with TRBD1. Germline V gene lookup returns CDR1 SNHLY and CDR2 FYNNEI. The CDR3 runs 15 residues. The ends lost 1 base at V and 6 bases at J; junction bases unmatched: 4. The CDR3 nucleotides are TGTGCCAGCAGTGAAGAAGGACAGGGGGTGGATACGCAGTATTTT. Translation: CASSEEGQGVDTQYF.

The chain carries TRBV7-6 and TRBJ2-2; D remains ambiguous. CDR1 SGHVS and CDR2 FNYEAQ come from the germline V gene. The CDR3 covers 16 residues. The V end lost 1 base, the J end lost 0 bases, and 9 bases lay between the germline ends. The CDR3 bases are TGTGCCAGCAGCTTAGGTCTCAGCGCGAACACCGGGGAGCTGTTTTTT. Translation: CASSLGLSANTGELFF.